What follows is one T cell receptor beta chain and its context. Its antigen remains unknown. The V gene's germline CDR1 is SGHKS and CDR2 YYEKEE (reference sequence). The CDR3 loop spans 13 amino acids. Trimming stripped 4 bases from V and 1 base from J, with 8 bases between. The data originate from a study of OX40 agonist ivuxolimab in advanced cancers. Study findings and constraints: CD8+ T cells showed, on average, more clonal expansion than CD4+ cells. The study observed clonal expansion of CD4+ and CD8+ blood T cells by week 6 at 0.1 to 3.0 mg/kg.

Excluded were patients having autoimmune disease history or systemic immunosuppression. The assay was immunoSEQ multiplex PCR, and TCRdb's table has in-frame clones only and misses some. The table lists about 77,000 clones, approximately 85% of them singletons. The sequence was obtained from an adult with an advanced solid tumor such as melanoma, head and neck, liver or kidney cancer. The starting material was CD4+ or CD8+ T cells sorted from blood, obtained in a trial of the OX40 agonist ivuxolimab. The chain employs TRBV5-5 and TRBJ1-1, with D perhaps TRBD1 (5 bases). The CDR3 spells CASSRDRNTEAFF. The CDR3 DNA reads TGTGCCAGCAGCAGAGACAGGAACACTGAAGCTTTCTTT.